Reported below is one TCR beta chain. Antigen specificity is unknown. This record comes from a study of shared clonotypes between healthy human individuals. Study outcomes and limitations: Enrolling few donors narrowed the genetic and exposure-history diversity that was represented.

Here immunoSEQ multiplex PCR was the method, and the copy in TCRdb shows in-frame clones only, minus some. The repertoire holds a few hundred thousand clones, with more than 95% as singletons. Into CD45RA+ naive and CD45RA-negative memory subsets, the CD4+ cells were split. The V gene's germline CDR1 is LNHDA and CDR2 SQIVND (reference sequence). V dropped 2 bases and J dropped 0 bases, with 10 bases sitting between them. CDR3 length: 15 amino acids. This chain links TRBV19 with TRBJ1-1; D possibly corresponds to TRBD1 (5 bases). What was sequenced was naive CD4+ T cells sorted from blood. The subset denotes: CD45RA+ positively selected. This clonotype was obtained from a woman younger than 45 in good health. CDR3 bases: TGTGCCAGTAGTATATCTTGGGGCTTGAACACTGAAGCTTTCTTT. Protein product: CASSISWGLNTEAFF.